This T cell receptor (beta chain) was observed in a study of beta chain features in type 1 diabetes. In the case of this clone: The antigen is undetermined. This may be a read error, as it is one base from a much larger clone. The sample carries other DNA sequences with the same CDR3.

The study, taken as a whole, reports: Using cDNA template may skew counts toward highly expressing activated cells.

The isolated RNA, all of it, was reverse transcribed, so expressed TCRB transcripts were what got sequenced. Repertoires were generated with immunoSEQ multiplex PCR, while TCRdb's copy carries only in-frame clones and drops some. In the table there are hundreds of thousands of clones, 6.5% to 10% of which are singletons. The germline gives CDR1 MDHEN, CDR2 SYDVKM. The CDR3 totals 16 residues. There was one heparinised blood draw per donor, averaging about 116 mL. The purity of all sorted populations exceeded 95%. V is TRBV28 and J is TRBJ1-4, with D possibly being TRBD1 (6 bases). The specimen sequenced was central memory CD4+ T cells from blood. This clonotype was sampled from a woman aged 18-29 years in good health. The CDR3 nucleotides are TGCGCCAGCAGTTTTGGGGCAGGGGCTATGAGTGAAAAACTGTTTTTT. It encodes CASSFGAGAMSEKLFF.